Ten or more counts support the clone carrying this T cell receptor (beta chain). Library preparation (for TCRbeta) was performed with unique molecular identifiers. TCRdb called the PCR reads again in MiXCR, with one record for every CDR3 protein. The table lists around 180,000 distinct CDR3 sequences, more than 9.5% of them singletons. This entry is derived from a study of T-cell reconstitution after alpha-beta-depleted transplantation in children. With 5 bases clipped from V and 7 bases from J, the junction kept 24 bases outside the gene matches. The CDR3 sequence is 20 residues long. Germline V lookup: CDR1 MDHEN, CDR2 SYDVKM.

The TCR originated in a boy aged 2 to 9 with acute myeloid leukemia, due to receive a stem cell transplant. Sequenced here: PBMCs, sampled before TCRalphabeta/CD19-depleted stem cell transplant. The rearrangement links TRBV28 to TRBJ1-5, with 9 bases identical to TRBD1. The CDR3 nucleotides read TGTGCCAGCAGTCCCAGAATCGGGACTACAGGGGGCCGCTCGGGACAGCCCCAGCATTTT. Amino acids: CASSPRIGTTGGRSGQPQHF.